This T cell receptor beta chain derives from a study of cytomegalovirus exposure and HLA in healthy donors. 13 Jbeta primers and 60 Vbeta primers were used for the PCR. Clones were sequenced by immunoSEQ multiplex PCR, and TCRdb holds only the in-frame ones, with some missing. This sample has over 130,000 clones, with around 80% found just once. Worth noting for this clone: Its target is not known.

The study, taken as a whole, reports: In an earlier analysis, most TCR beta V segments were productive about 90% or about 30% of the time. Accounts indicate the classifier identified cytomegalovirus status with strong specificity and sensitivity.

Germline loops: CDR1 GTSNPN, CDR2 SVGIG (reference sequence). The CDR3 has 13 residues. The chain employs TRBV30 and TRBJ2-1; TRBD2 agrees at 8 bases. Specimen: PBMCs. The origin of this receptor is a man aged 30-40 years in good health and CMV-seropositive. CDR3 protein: CASDGGATGVGFF. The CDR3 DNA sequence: TGTGCGTCGGACGGGGGGGCCACTGGAGTGGGGTTCTTC.